This passage covers 14 T cell receptor beta chains from one sample sequenced in a study of blood T cell repertoires in COVID-19. Sequenced by immunoSEQ multiplex PCR; TCRdb stores in-frame clones only, minus some. This table holds roughly 40,000 clones, around 83% found once. Input material: peripheral blood. Every receptor here comes from a man aged 70-80 years with acute or convalescent COVID-19.

This clone was counted between two and nine times. The chain joins TRBV6-4 to TRBJ2-7; 11 nucleotides match TRBD1. The CDR3 runs to 15 residues. The germline V gene encodes CDR1 MRHNA and CDR2 SNTAGT. V was clipped by 6 bases and J by 5 bases; unmatched bases: 9. The CDR3 DNA reads as TGTGCCAGCAGCCTGGACAGGGGGCTTTTCGACGAGCAGTACTTC. It codes for CASSLDRGLFDEQYF.

The chain links TRBV7-2 to TRBJ1-4, with D perhaps TRBD1 (6 bases). The germline V gene encodes CDR1 SGHTA and CDR2 FQGNSA. V was trimmed by 5 bases and J by 8 bases, leaving 15 bases between them. The CDR3 contains 14 residues. CDR3 sequence reads: CASSLRGNREKLFF. The CDR3 nucleotides read TGTGCCAGCAGCCTAAGGGGGAATAGAGAAAAACTGTTTTTT.

V gene TRBV10-1 combines with J gene TRBJ2-1; D may be TRBD1 (6 bases). The CDR3 is 14 residues long. Germline V gene lookup returns CDR1 WNHNN and CDR2 SYGVQD (reference sequence). The ends were cut back, 2 bases at V and 6 bases at J, with 11 bases in the middle. CDR3 bases: TGCGCCAGCAGTGAGGGTGGCAGGGGCAATGAGCAGTTCTTC. Encoded protein: CASSEGGRGNEQFF.

The table lists this clone with a count of one. V gene TRBV5-8 combines with J gene TRBJ1-3; D is uncertain. The V end was cut by 4 bases, the J end by 3 bases, with 2 bases between. This CDR3 has 11 residues. Germline lookup yields CDR1 SGHTS and CDR2 YDEGEE. CDR3 in amino acids: CASSRGNTIYF. In DNA form, the CDR3 reads TGTGCCAGCAGCCGTGGAAACACCATATATTTT. Based on the CDR3 plus reference TRBV5-8 and TRBJ1-3, the full variable domain is EAGVTQSPTHLIKTRGQQATLRCSPISGHTSVYWYQQALGLGLQFLLWYDEGEERNRGNFPPRFSGRQFPNYSSELNVNALELEDSALYLCASSRGNTIYFGEGSWLTVV.

This chain joins TRBV3-1 (or the pseudogene TRBV3-2) and TRBJ2-7, with TRBD1 matching 8 bases. Per the germline V gene, CDR1 is LGHDT and CDR2 is YNNKEL (reference sequence). The CDR3 consists of 16 residues. V lost 6 bases and J lost 3; bases outside the gene matches: 13. CDR3 region: CASRGTGAATLYEQYF. The DNA of the CDR3 is TGTGCCAGCAGGGGGACAGGAGCAGCTACTCTCTACGAGCAGTACTTC.

J is TRBJ1-5 and V is TRBV7-3; a weak D match, TRBD1 (6 bases). Germline V gene data show CDR1 as SGHTA and CDR2 as FQGTGA. The V and J ends lost 3 bases and 5 bases respectively, with 11 bases between them. The CDR3 loop spans 14 amino acids. The CDR3 region has the DNA TGTGCCAGCAGCTTGGGGGGGCCGGATCAGCCCCAGCATTTT. It encodes CASSLGGPDQPQHF.

The gene calls are TRBV7-2 and TRBJ2-2, with a weak D call TRBD2 (5 bases). Trimming shortened V by 2 bases and J by 7 bases, and 14 bases separated the two germline ends. The CDR3 totals 15 residues. The V gene's germline CDR1 is SGHTA and CDR2 FQGNSA. The CDR3 spells CASSLLGKEGGELFF. CDR3 in DNA: TGTGCCAGCAGCTTACTCGGAAAAGAGGGCGGGGAGCTGTTTTTT.

V usage is TRBV27 and J usage is TRBJ2-2; D uncertain. From germline, CDR1 is MNHEY and CDR2 SMNVEV (reference sequence). V lost 1 base and J 4 bases, leaving 13 bases between the germline ends. This CDR3 has 16 amino acids. For the CDR3, the DNA is TGTGCCAGCAGTTTATTGTACGGAGTCTCCACCGGGGAGCTGTTTTTT. This gives the protein CASSLLYGVSTGELFF.

CDR3 in amino acids: CASSLDRQRKPSSYNSPLHF. The CDR3 DNA reads as TGTGCCAGCAGCTTAGACCGGCAGCGAAAACCGAGCTCCTATAATTCACCCCTCCACTTT. The rearrangement uses TRBV7-8 and TRBJ1-6; D is unresolved. The CDR3 is 20 residues long. The V and J ends lost 1 base and 0 bases respectively, with 19 bases between them. CDR1 SGHVS and CDR2 FQNEAQ come from the germline V gene.

Points on this clone: Within the sample, other DNA sequences also encode this same CDR3. The gene calls are TRBV30 and TRBJ2-1, with 8 bases lining up with TRBD2. Germline CDR1 and CDR2: GTSNPN and SVGIG (reference sequence). V lost 6 bases, J lost 7 bases, and 23 bases stayed unmatched. The CDR3 totals 18 residues. CDR3 protein: CACHPKNIAGKGGNEQFF. The DNA of the CDR3 is TGTGCCTGCCACCCGAAAAACATAGCGGGGAAGGGGGGGAATGAGCAGTTCTTC.

This clone was picked up one time. This sequence joins TRBV3-1 (or the pseudogene TRBV3-2) and TRBJ1-2, with no clear D. The V gene's germline CDR1 is LGHDT and CDR2 YNNKEL (reference sequence). The CDR3 totals 15 residues. V shed 2 bases and J shed 0 bases, with 10 bases lying between them. CDR3 amino acids: CASSQLPRANYGYTF. The CDR3 region has the DNA TGTGCCAGCAGCCAACTCCCGCGAGCTAACTATGGCTACACCTTC.

The chain links TRBV7-6 to TRBJ1-1; the match to TRBD1 covers 9 bases. CDR1 is SGHVS, CDR2 FNYEAQ, per germline. This CDR3 has 14 amino acids. The J segment lost 3 bases and the V segment lost 1 base, leaving 0 bases of the junction unmatched. The CDR3 loop reads CASSLGTGDTEAFF. CDR3 in DNA: TGTGCCAGCAGCTTAGGGACAGGGGACACTGAAGCTTTCTTT.

CDR3 sequence reads: CASSAQGSSYTEAFF. CDR3 nucleotide sequence: TGTGCCAGCAGCGCCCAGGGGTCGTCTTACACTGAAGCTTTCTTT. The chain is built from TRBV11-3 and TRBJ1-1; maybe TRBD1 (6 bases). The CDR3 has 15 amino acids. Trimming left V 5 bases short and J 3 bases short, with 16 bases between. Germline values: CDR1 SGHNT, CDR2 YENEEA. Supplemented by reference TRBV11-3 and TRBJ1-1, the full variable domain reads EAGVVQSPRYKIIEKKQPVAFWCNPISGHNTLYWYLQNLGQGPELLIRYENEEAVDDSQLPKDRFSAERLKGVDSTLKIQPAELGDSAVYLCASSAQGSSYTEAFFGQGTRLTVV.

The gene calls are TRBV10-3 and TRBJ1-6; 7 bases match TRBD1. This CDR3 comprises 15 residues. CDR1 and CDR2 (germline): ENHRY, SYGVKD. Losses at the gene ends were 5 bases for V and 5 bases for J; bases not matched to a gene: 6. For the CDR3, the DNA is TGTGCCATCAGTACAGGGGTCGTTGATAATTCACCCCTCCACTTT. Translated: CAISTGVVDNSPLHF.